Below, 30 T cell receptor beta chains from the same sample are listed, as sequenced in a study of blood T cell repertoires in COVID-19. Data came from immunoSEQ multiplex PCR; TCRdb stores just in-frame clones and leaves some out. The sample records tens of thousands of clones, 86% being singletons. The sequenced sample consisted of peripheral blood. The receptors originated from a man in his 70s with acute or convalescent COVID-19.

The V and J genes are TRBV19 and TRBJ1-5; the match to TRBD1 covers 8 bases. Germline values: CDR1 LNHDA, CDR2 SQIVND (reference sequence). The V and J ends lost 4 bases and 3 bases, in that order; junction bases with no gene match: 17. The CDR3 is made up of 19 amino acids. The CDR3 reads CASSKRTGMGRIINQPQHF. The CDR3 DNA sequence: TGTGCCAGTAGTAAAAGGACAGGGATGGGGCGGATTATCAATCAGCCCCAGCATTTT. Full variable domain (remainder filled in from reference TRBV19 and TRBJ1-5): DGGITQSPKYLFRKEGQNVTLSCEQNLNHDAMYWYRQDPGQGLRLIYYSQIVNDFQKGDIAEGYSVSREKKESFPLTVTSAQKNPTAFYLCASSKRTGMGRIINQPQHFGDGTRLSIL.

V and J are TRBV30 and TRBJ2-5; TRBD1 agrees at 8 bases. V lost 0 bases and J lost 5; bases outside the gene matches: 11. This CDR3 has 16 residues. Looked up from germline, CDR1 is GTSNPN and CDR2 is SVGIG (reference sequence). The CDR3 DNA reads as TGTGCCTGGAGTGTTCCGAAAACAGGGGGTGTCGAGACCCAGTACTTC. It yields the protein CAWSVPKTGGVETQYF.

This clone was recorded only once. The chain has TRBV7-2 and TRBJ2-7, with TRBD1 matching over 11 bases. V was clipped by 5 bases and J by 7 bases; unmatched bases: 10. The CDR3 length is 15 residues. Germline V CDR1 and CDR2: SGHTA, FQGNSA. The CDR3 loop is CASSQGGQGGFEQYF. DNA of the CDR3: TGTGCCAGCAGCCAAGGGGGACAGGGGGGATTTGAGCAGTACTTC.

The chain links TRBV11-2 to TRBJ2-3; TRBD2 matches 9 bases. Trimming at V came to 6 bases and at J to 4 bases, leaving 8 bases not matched to a gene. Germline loops: CDR1 SGHAT, CDR2 FQNNGV. The CDR3 has 15 amino acids. CDR3 nucleotide sequence: TGTGCCAGCAGGCCGAGCAGCGGGGGGTCAGATACGCAGTATTTT. Translating gives CASRPSSGGSDTQYF. Full variable domain (rest looked up from reference TRBV11-2 and TRBJ2-3): EAGVAQSPRYKIIEKRQSVAFWCNPISGHATLYWYQQILGQGPKLLIQFQNNGVVDDSQLPKDRFSAERLKGVDSTLKIQPAKLEDSAVYLCASRPSSGGSDTQYFGPGTRLTVL.

The V call is TRBV18, the J call TRBJ1-5; D uncertain. Per germline, CDR1 KGHSH and CDR2 LQKENI. V lost 3 bases and J 1 base, leaving 10 bases between the germline ends. This CDR3 is built from 15 residues. This chain's CDR3 is CASSPGIQSNQPQHF. The CDR3 DNA reads TGTGCCAGCTCACCCGGGATACAGAGCAATCAGCCCCAGCATTTT.

Only a few counts were recorded for this clone. The CDR3 reads CASSLEGTGSQPQHF. CDR3 DNA: TGCGCCAGCAGCTTGGAAGGGACAGGGTCTCAGCCCCAGCATTTT. The chain couples TRBV5-1 to TRBJ1-5; 9 positions agree with TRBD1. V lost 0 bases to trimming and J lost 6 bases; unmatched junction nucleotides: 4. Per germline, CDR1 SGHRS and CDR2 YFSETQ. The CDR3 runs 15 residues.

The chain joins TRBV5-1 to TRBJ1-1; D is possibly TRBD1 (5 bases). V was cut by 0 bases and J by 3 bases, with 15 bases left in between. The CDR3 extends over 16 amino acids. The V gene's germline CDR1 is SGHRS and CDR2 YFSETQ. The CDR3 protein is CASSLVGGEIDTEAFF. The CDR3 DNA sequence: TGCGCCAGCAGCTTGGTTGGGGGGGAAATTGACACTGAAGCTTTCTTT.

This sequence joins TRBV9 and TRBJ2-5; 8 bases are shared with TRBD2. The V gene's germline CDR1 is SGDLS and CDR2 YYNGEE. V gave up 0 bases and J gave up 0 bases; unmatched junction bases: 4. CDR3 length: 16 amino acids. In DNA, the CDR3 is TGTGCCAGCAGCGTAGCCAGCGGGGGTTACCAAGAGACCCAGTACTTC. This gives the protein CASSVASGGYQETQYF.

The J gene is TRBJ1-3, the V gene TRBV20-1, with D unclear. Trimming removed 6 bases at V and 4 bases at J, with 7 bases between. Germline assignment: CDR1 DFQATT and CDR2 SNEGSKA (reference sequence). The CDR3 contains 11 residues. This chain's CDR3 is CSALTGNTIYF. The CDR3 nucleotides read TGCAGTGCCCTCACAGGAAACACCATATATTTT.

The V call is TRBV10-3, the J call TRBJ1-2, with unresolved D. The germline V and J ends were trimmed by 9 bases and 5 bases, with 13 bases remaining between them. Germline CDR1 is ENHRY and CDR2 is SYGVKD. CDR3 size: 12 residues. CDR3 protein: CAIGPGQYGYTF. In DNA, the CDR3 is TGTGCCATAGGCCCGGGTCAGTATGGCTACACCTTC.

A single count supports this clone. V is TRBV27 and J is TRBJ1-1; a possible D gene is TRBD1 (5 bases). Trimming pared 6 bases from V and 4 bases from J, leaving 12 bases between. Germline V gives CDR1 MNHEY, CDR2 SMNVEV (reference sequence). There are 13 residues in the CDR3. CDR3 in DNA: TGTGCCAGCAGCTCCCCCAGGGTCACTGAAGCTTTCTTT. Translation: CASSSPRVTEAFF.

The chain carries TRBV5-8 and TRBJ1-4; 9 bases are shared with TRBD1. CDR1 is SGHTS and CDR2 is YDEGEE in the germline V gene. The length of the CDR3 is 16 residues. Losses at the gene ends were 0 bases for V and 3 bases for J; bases not matched to a gene: 3. The CDR3 sequence is CASSLAGTGPNEKLFF. The CDR3 DNA reads TGTGCCAGCAGCTTGGCCGGGACAGGGCCTAATGAAAAACTGTTTTTT.

This chain uses TRBV5-1 with TRBJ2-3; 9 positions match TRBD2. The CDR3 is 14 residues long. V trimming: 4 bases; J trimming: 4 bases; junction bases outside the gene matches: 4. Germline CDR1 and CDR2: SGHRS and YFSETQ. The CDR3 DNA reads TGCGCCAGCAGCGAGGGACTAGCCTCAGATACGCAGTATTTT. Residues: CASSEGLASDTQYF.

The chain links TRBV12-3 or TRBV12-4 to TRBJ1-1; D call uncertain. The CDR3 covers 11 residues. V shed 4 bases and J shed 6 bases, with 6 bases lying between them. This chain's CDR3 is CASSSVAEAFF. The CDR3 region has the DNA TGTGCCAGCAGTTCGGTAGCTGAAGCTTTCTTT.

V gene TRBV6-6 combines with J gene TRBJ2-5; 9 bases agree with TRBD1. Per germline, CDR1 MNHNY and CDR2 SVGAGI (reference sequence). After removal of 5 bases from V and 5 bases from J, the junction contained 6 bases not matched to a gene. The CDR3 loop spans 14 amino acids. The CDR3 DNA reads as TGTGCCAGCAGTAGATCGACAGGGGGTGAGACCCAGTACTTC. This translates into CASSRSTGGETQYF.

The chain uses TRBV27 and TRBJ2-1; possible D gene TRBD2, 7 bases. Trimming left V 0 bases short and J 5 bases short, with 17 bases between. CDR1 is MNHEY, CDR2 SMNVEV, per germline (reference sequence). CDR3 size: 17 residues. This CDR3 is CASSLSGGRGANNEQFF. The CDR3 bases are TGTGCCAGCAGTTTATCGGGGGGACGGGGGGCCAACAATGAGCAGTTCTTC.

This chain connects TRBV5-1 to TRBJ2-5; 9 nucleotides line up with TRBD1. Germline loops: CDR1 SGHRS, CDR2 YFSETQ. V shed 6 bases, J shed 2 bases, and the junction held 11 bases outside the gene matches. This CDR3 is 16 amino acids long. The CDR3 protein is CASKDTGTGLQETQYF. DNA of the CDR3: TGCGCCAGCAAGGATACCGGGACAGGGTTACAAGAGACCCAGTACTTC. Drawing the rest from reference TRBV5-1 and TRBJ2-5, the complete variable domain is KAGVTQTPRYLIKTRGQQVTLSCSPISGHRSVSWYQQTPGQGLQFLFEYFSETQRNKGNFPGRFSGRQFSNSRSEMNVSTLELGDSALYLCASKDTGTGLQETQYFGPGTRLLVL.

The chain couples TRBV9 to TRBJ2-7, with TRBD1 matching 10 bases. V was clipped by 4 bases and J by 2 bases; unmatched bases: 6. The CDR3 totals 15 residues. Germline V gene sequence: CDR1 SGDLS, CDR2 YYNGEE. In nucleotides, the CDR3 is TGTGCCAGCAGCTATGGACAGGGGGGCACCTACGAGCAGTACTTC. This sequence encodes CASSYGQGGTYEQYF.

J is TRBJ1-2 and V is TRBV19, with a weak D call TRBD1 (5 bases). Trimming cost V 8 bases and J 8 bases, with 18 bases left between them. The CDR3 length is 13 residues. Germline-derived CDR1 and CDR2 are LNHDA and SQIVND (reference sequence). DNA of the CDR3: TGTGCCAGTTCCTCTCAGGGCGTGGGGGGCTACACCTTC. Translating it yields CASSSQGVGGYTF.

The genes are TRBV4-2 and TRBJ1-6; 9 bases are shared with TRBD1. The length of the CDR3 is 17 residues. The germline gives CDR1 LGHNA, CDR2 YNFKEQ. V was pared by 0 bases and J by 7 bases, with 7 bases of the junction left unmatched. CDR3 loop: CASSQDLRDRENSPLHF. CDR3 sequence (DNA): TGTGCCAGCAGCCAAGATTTAAGGGACAGGGAAAATTCACCCCTCCACTTT.

This clone was picked up one time. This rearrangement joins TRBV2 to TRBJ1-5, with D possibly TRBD1 on 5 matching bases. The length of the CDR3 is 14 residues. Looked up from germline, CDR1 is SNHLY and CDR2 is FYNNEI. With 6 bases removed from V and 4 bases from J, the gap between germline ends came to 13 bases. DNA of the CDR3: TGTGCCAGCAGCCCCGACAGTTTGAATCAGCCCCAGCATTTT. Translating gives CASSPDSLNQPQHF.

V usage is TRBV27 and J usage is TRBJ1-1; D possibly corresponds to TRBD1 (6 bases). This CDR3 has 14 amino acids. V gave up 4 bases and J gave up 4 bases, with 13 bases separating them. The V gene's germline CDR1 is MNHEY and CDR2 SMNVEV (reference sequence). This CDR3 is CASSYSFRGTEAFF. DNA for the CDR3: TGTGCCAGCAGTTATTCGTTCAGGGGCACTGAAGCTTTCTTT.

CDR3 in amino acids: CASSYGLAGGGYEQYF. DNA of the CDR3: TGTGCCAGCAGTTACGGACTAGCGGGGGGAGGCTACGAGCAGTACTTC. The rearrangement uses TRBV6-5 and TRBJ2-7; 14 bases fit TRBD2. Germline V gene lookup returns CDR1 MNHEY and CDR2 SVGAGI. With V trimmed by 2 bases and J by 3 bases, 3 bases remained unmatched. The CDR3 has 16 amino acids.

CDR3 nucleotide sequence: TGTGCCAGCAGCCTGACAGGGGGAAATGAAAAACTGTTTTTT. Protein product: CASSLTGGNEKLFF. V usage is TRBV4-2 and J usage is TRBJ1-4, with 9 bases that match TRBD1. Germline CDR1 reads LGHNA; CDR2 reads YNFKEQ. The CDR3 is 14 residues long. Unmatched junction bases numbered 2, after V lost 4 bases and J lost 5 bases.

The rearrangement joins TRBV5-1 to TRBJ2-7; the D gene is possibly TRBD1 (5 bases). The germline CDR1 and CDR2 sequences are SGHRS and YFSETQ. The CDR3 is 11 amino acids. Trimming stripped 4 bases from V and 3 bases from J, with 5 bases between. CDR3 sequence reads: CASSRGYEQYF. The CDR3, as DNA: TGCGCCAGCAGCAGGGGCTACGAGCAGTACTTC.

V and J are TRBV6-8 and TRBJ1-4, with a possible D match to TRBD1 (6 bases). Germline CDR1 and CDR2: MNHGY and SAAAGT. The CDR3 loop spans 17 amino acids. The ends were cut back, 3 bases at V and 0 bases at J, with 14 bases in the middle. The CDR3 DNA reads TGTGCCAGCAGTTATTCGGGACACACCGCAACTAATGAAAAACTGTTTTTT. Translation gives CASSYSGHTATNEKLFF.

The V and J genes are TRBV9 and TRBJ2-1; D ambiguous. The V gene's germline CDR1 is SGDLS and CDR2 YYNGEE. CDR3 length equals 14 residues. Trimming removed 0 bases at V and 0 bases at J, with 4 bases between. The CDR3 DNA sequence: TGTGCCAGCAGCGTAGGACTCTCCTACAATGAGCAGTTCTTC. Its translation is CASSVGLSYNEQFF.

This chain uses TRBV6-6 with TRBJ2-3; the match to TRBD2 covers 7 bases. V trimming: 10 bases; J trimming: 5 bases; junction bases outside the gene matches: 15. The CDR3 spans 15 residues. The germline CDR1 and CDR2 sequences are MNHNY and SVGAGI (reference sequence). CDR3 residues: CATTRHSGLVDTQYF. CDR3 coding DNA: TGTGCCACCACCCGTCATAGCGGGCTGGTAGATACGCAGTATTTT.

The chain links TRBV7-6 to TRBJ1-3; D is ambiguous. Between the trimmed V and J ends, which lost 0 bases and 1 base, there was a span of 7 bases. Per germline, CDR1 SGHVS and CDR2 FNYEAQ. The CDR3 runs to 15 residues. The CDR3 loop reads CASSLAAGSGNTIYF. In nucleotides, the CDR3 is TGTGCCAGCAGCTTAGCAGCCGGGTCTGGAAACACCATATATTTT.

The chain combines TRBV28 with TRBJ1-2, with 7 bases that match TRBD1. Germline loops: CDR1 MDHEN, CDR2 SYDVKM. V dropped 5 bases and J dropped 2; count of bases not matched to a gene: 8. This CDR3 spans 15 amino acids. In DNA, the CDR3 is TGTGCCAGCAGTCGGGAGACAGGGTCCAACTATGGCTACACCTTC. This gives the protein CASSRETGSNYGYTF.